This is a list of T cell receptor beta chains from one sample in a study of naive and memory T cell subsets. From the UMI-ligation and nested PCR reads, TCRdb called clonotypes with MiXCR, one entry per CDR3 protein. This table holds 37,000 or so distinct CDR3 sequences, more than 9.5% found once. This specimen consisted of skin, obtained from a tuberculin skin test site. Every receptor here comes from an adult in good health. Both conserved end residues are part of each CDR3. D genes are given only for firm matches. Not every row has a clone size; where given, it reads once, few, many or a size class.

>TRBJ1-2|-|TRBV5-4|few
CASSLAGDMGYTF
TGTGCCAGCAGCTTGGCCGGGGATATGGGCTACACCTTC
>TRBJ1-1|TRBD1|TRBV29-1|many
CSVQRDRDSIMNTEAFF
TGCAGCGTGCAAAGAGACCGGGACAGCATAATGAACACTGAAGCTTTCTTT
>TRBJ2-1|TRBD2|TRBV4-1|medium-sized
CASSQFSGYSYNEQFF
TGCGCCAGCAGCCAATTTAGCGGGTACTCCTACAATGAGCAGTTCTTC
>TRBJ1-1|-|TRBV6-6|once
CASTSGGENTEAFF
TGTGCCAGCACCTCCGGGGGCGAGAACACTGAAGCTTTCTTT
>TRBJ2-1|TRBD2|TRBV20-1|many
CSARDFQLAVYNEQFF
TGCAGTGCTAGAGATTTCCAACTAGCGGTTTACAATGAGCAGTTCTTC
>TRBJ2-2|-|TRBV20-1|few
CSAGLASLAGELFF
TGCAGTGCCGGCCTAGCTTCTTTGGCCGGGGAGCTGTTTTTT
>TRBJ2-5|TRBD2|TRBV29-1|few
CSGRTSGRFQETQYF
TGCAGCGGACGGACTAGCGGGAGGTTCCAAGAGACCCAGTACTTC
>TRBJ2-7|TRBD1|TRBV29-1|many
CSVRTGTSYEQYF
TGCAGCGTGCGGACAGGGACTTCCTACGAGCAGTACTTC
>TRBJ2-2|-|TRBV6-5|medium-sized
CASSYSEGMATGELFF
TGTGCCAGCAGTTACTCTGAGGGGATGGCCACCGGGGAGCTGTTTTTT
>TRBJ1-4|TRBD1|TRBV4-1|-
CASSQLVNRGPSGNEKLFF
TGCGCCAGCAGCCAACTCGTTAACAGGGGGCCTAGTGGTAATGAAAAACTGTTTTTT
>TRBJ1-2|TRBD1|TRBV27|many
CASRTPTGAPGYTF
TGTGCCAGCAGGACTCCTACAGGGGCCCCTGGCTACACCTTC
>TRBJ2-7|TRBD2|TRBV28|few
CASSYGLAYEQYF
TGTGCCAGCAGTTACGGACTAGCCTACGAGCAGTACTTC
>TRBJ2-5|-|TRBV20-1|many
CSASYEGQETQYF
TGCAGTGCTAGCTACGAGGGCCAAGAGACCCAGTACTTC
>TRBJ2-1|TRBD1|TRBV7-9|many
CASSSTGVFVNEQFF
TGTGCCAGCAGCTCCACAGGGGTTTTTGTCAATGAGCAGTTCTTC
>TRBJ2-3|TRBD2|TRBV2|-
CASRVTSGGTDTQYF
TGTGCCAGCAGGGTGACTAGCGGGGGCACAGATACGCAGTATTTT
>TRBJ1-1|TRBD1|TRBV4-1|-
CASSRQGDTEAFF
TGCGCCAGCAGTCGACAGGGTGACACTGAAGCTTTCTTT
>TRBJ1-2|-|TRBV5-1|-
CASSLAQGKNYGYTF
TGCGCCAGCAGCTTGGCACAGGGTAAAAACTATGGCTACACCTTC
>TRBJ2-1|-|TRBV9|medium-sized
CASSVEILNEQFF
TGTGCCAGCAGCGTAGAGATACTCAATGAGCAGTTCTTC
>TRBJ1-4|-|TRBV7-9|many
CASSIRDGSTNEELFF
TGTGCCAGCAGCATAAGGGACGGATCAACTAATGAAGAACTGTTTTTT
>TRBJ2-7|TRBD2|TRBV6-2/TRBV6-3|few
CASGLAEIYEQYF
TGTGCCAGTGGACTAGCGGAGATCTACGAGCAGTACTTC
>TRBJ2-7|TRBD1|TRBV6-5|many
CASRNRGGLYEQYF
TGTGCCAGCAGAAACAGGGGTGGTTTGTACGAGCAGTACTTC
>TRBJ1-5|TRBD1|TRBV12-3/TRBV12-4|-
CASSFDRGRQPQHF
TGTGCCAGCAGTTTTGACAGGGGAAGACAGCCCCAGCATTTT
>TRBJ2-1|-|TRBV9|-
CASSVALVYNEQFF
TGTGCCAGCAGCGTAGCTCTAGTCTACAATGAGCAGTTCTTC
>TRBJ2-1|-|TRBV12-3/TRBV12-4|-
CASSFSGEYPFF
TGTGCCAGCAGTTTTTCAGGGGAGTATCCGTTCTTC
>TRBJ1-1|-|TRBV5-1|few
CASGGQYSTEAFF
TGCGCCAGCGGTGGACAGTACAGCACTGAAGCTTTCTTT
>TRBJ2-3|TRBD1|TRBV12-3/TRBV12-4|many
CASSSPGQGEDTQYF
TGTGCCAGCAGTTCTCCGGGACAGGGTGAGGATACGCAGTATTTT
>TRBJ1-5|TRBD1|TRBV7-2|few
CASSPGQGPRSNQPQHF
TGTGCCAGCAGCCCGGGACAGGGCCCTCGTAGCAATCAGCCCCAGCATTTT
>TRBJ2-7|-|TRBV20-1|many
CSARGTRETYEQYF
TGCAGTGCTAGAGGGACCAGGGAAACCTACGAGCAGTACTTC
>TRBJ1-3|-|TRBV12-3/TRBV12-4|-
CASRIGNTIYF
TGTGCCAGCAGAATCGGAAACACCATATATTTT
>TRBJ1-5|-|TRBV6-2/TRBV6-3|-
CASRRTRSNQPQHF
TGTGCCAGCAGGAGGACACGGAGCAATCAGCCCCAGCATTTT
>TRBJ2-6|-|TRBV6-5|many
CASSLRSGANVLTF
TGTGCCAGCAGTTTACGCTCTGGGGCCAACGTCCTGACTTTC
>TRBJ2-3|-|TRBV2|-
CASSVKDTQYF
TGTGCCAGCAGTGTTAAAGATACGCAGTATTTT
>TRBJ2-7|TRBD1|TRBV29-1|few
CSVKGRGREGVSYEQYF
TGCAGCGTTAAAGGCAGGGGGCGAGAGGGGGTAAGCTACGAGCAGTACTTC
>TRBJ2-1|TRBD2|TRBV27|many
CASSSGTSGYYNEQFF
TGTGCCAGCAGCTCAGGGACTAGCGGATATTACAATGAGCAGTTCTTC
>TRBJ2-7|-|TRBV18|many
CASSPEVRPYEQYF
TGTGCCAGCTCACCAGAAGTTAGGCCCTACGAGCAGTACTTC
>TRBJ2-3|TRBD2|TRBV12-3/TRBV12-4|many
CASSPSGASTDTQYF
TGTGCCAGCAGTCCGAGCGGGGCAAGCACAGATACGCAGTATTTT
>TRBJ2-1|TRBD1|TRBV7-9|many
CASSLVSGTANNEQFF
TGTGCCAGCAGCTTAGTCTCCGGGACAGCTAACAATGAGCAGTTCTTC
>TRBJ2-5|TRBD1|TRBV5-4|-
CASSLQGAGETQYF
TGTGCCAGCAGCTTGCAGGGGGCTGGTGAGACCCAGTACTTC
>TRBJ1-1|-|TRBV20-1|-
CSADGPTVNTEAFF
TGCAGTGCCGACGGACCGACGGTAAACACTGAAGCTTTCTTT
>TRBJ2-5|-|TRBV7-9|few
CASSLEFFMETQYF
TGTGCCAGCAGCTTAGAATTCTTCATGGAGACCCAGTACTTC
>TRBJ1-1|-|TRBV3-1|-
CASSRTGRNTEAFF
TGTGCCAGCAGCCGCACAGGGAGGAACACTGAAGCTTTCTTT
>TRBJ2-7|TRBD1|TRBV4-1|few
CASSQADRETSEQYF
TGCGCCAGCAGCCAAGCGGACAGGGAGACTAGTGAGCAGTACTTC
>TRBJ1-5|-|TRBV28|few
CASSLKKDGEQPQHF
TGTGCCAGCAGTTTAAAAAAGGACGGGGAGCAGCCCCAGCATTTT
>TRBJ1-1|-|TRBV2|many
CATSLGGNTEAFF
TGTGCCACCTCATTAGGGGGGAACACTGAAGCTTTCTTT